This T cell receptor beta chain was recovered during a study of blood T cells in healthy people across ages. At the level of the study: Template switching recovered approximately one barcoded beta molecule for every two T cells.

Study-level findings and limits: Diversity estimates drawn from one million T cells were deemed underestimates.

Primers used in a second PCR of roughly 7 to 11 cycles were a sample-barcoded 5' primer and a J-beta primer mix. Each cDNA molecule was tagged by a template-switch adaptor with 12 random nucleotides. TCRdb independently ran MiXCR on the 5' RACE reads; one entry per CDR3 protein. Of 1.5 million to 2 million distinct CDR3 sequences in the sample, around half were seen once. V was cut by 4 bases and J by 5 bases, with 17 bases left in between. Per the germline V gene, CDR1 is SGHTA and CDR2 is FQGNSA. CDR3 length: 15 residues. Aged roughly 6 to 95, donors were systemically healthy Caucasians from Russia. This clonotype was seen only a few times. Its antigen is unknown.

The clonotype originates from a woman aged 40 to 50 in good health. The V gene is TRBV7-2, the J gene TRBJ2-5, with D possibly TRBD1 on 6 matching bases. The sequenced sample consisted of blood. The CDR3 nucleotides are TGTGCCAGCAGCTCGACAGACAGGATGGATGAGACCCAGTACTTC. Its protein product is CASSSTDRMDETQYF.